This is a list of T cell receptor beta chains from one sample in a study of T cells in Graves' hyperthyroidism and ophthalmopathy. TCRdb re-called the multiplex PCR reads with MiXCR, one entry per CDR3 protein. The table lists roughly 380,000 distinct CDR3 sequences, roughly 15% of them singletons. Sequenced sample: blood. Receptors were obtained from a woman aged 18 to 35 with Graves' hyperthyroidism. The CDR3 runs from the conserved cysteine through the conserved F or W. Each record gives: V gene, D gene, clone size, J gene, CDR3 DNA, CDR3 protein. A D gene is named only where the DNA matches it firmly. Not all rows give a size; the values are once, few, many and, for expanded clones, a class.

>TRBV28|TRBD1|NA|TRBJ1-6
TGTGCCAGCCAAGGACAGGGGAGGGCACCCCTCCACTTT
CASQGQGRAPLHF
>TRBV6-1|NA|many|TRBJ2-7
TGTGCCAGCAGCCCCACCCGACTCGGATCCTACGAGCAGTACTTC
CASSPTRLGSYEQYF
>TRBV20-1|NA|NA|TRBJ1-6
TGCAGTGCTAGAGGGAGACAGGAAGAGGTTACCTCCTATAATTCACCCCTCCACTTT
CSARGRQEEVTSYNSPLHF
>TRBV12-3/TRBV12-4|NA|many|TRBJ2-1
TGTGCCAGCAGTTTAGCAAGGTGGGGGGACTCCACCACGAGCTCCTACAATGAGCAGTTCTTC
CASSLARWGDSTTSSYNEQFF
>TRBV10-3|NA|many|TRBJ1-2
TGTGCCATCAGTGAGTCAGTCAGGAGTTTCTATGGCTACACCTTC
CAISESVRSFYGYTF
>TRBV6-1|TRBD2|NA|TRBJ2-6
TGTGCCAGCAGCCTTCCTGGACTAGCGGGAAAACCTGGGGCCAACGTCCTGACTTTC
CASSLPGLAGKPGANVLTF
>TRBV6-1|NA|many|TRBJ2-5
TGTGCCAGCAGGGATACAGGGGCCAGCGGGCCATTTTCCCAAGAGACCCAGTACTTC
CASRDTGASGPFSQETQYF
>TRBV28|TRBD1|NA|TRBJ1-1
TGTGCCAGCAGTTTGGGACAGGGGACCACTGAAGCTTTCTTT
CASSLGQGTTEAFF
>TRBV7-2|TRBD1|many|TRBJ1-1
TGTGCCAGCAGCTTACAGGGGGGCGACACTGAAGCTTTCTTT
CASSLQGGDTEAFF
>TRBV11-2|NA|once|TRBJ1-2
TGTGCCAGCAGCTTAACAGGGAGGCCTAACTATGGCTACACCTTC
CASSLTGRPNYGYTF
>TRBV20-1|NA|many|TRBJ2-1
TGCAGTGCTATGGAACTCCACCGATCCAGCTCCTACAATGAGCAGTTCTTC
CSAMELHRSSSYNEQFF
>TRBV7-8|NA|many|TRBJ1-2
TGTGCCAGCAGCTGGGGGCGGTTGAACTATGGCTACACCTTC
CASSWGRLNYGYTF
>TRBV20-1|TRBD1|NA|TRBJ1-1
TGCAGTGCTAAACAGGGGACGGACACTGAAGCTTTCTTT
CSAKQGTDTEAFF
>TRBV6-1|NA|NA|TRBJ1-5
TGTGCCAGCAGTGAGAGTAATCAGCCCCAGCATTTT
CASSESNQPQHF
>TRBV7-9|NA|many|TRBJ1-1
TGTGCCAGCGTCTCCCGGCAGGCGAACACTGAAGCTTTCTTT
CASVSRQANTEAFF
>TRBV9|TRBD2|NA|TRBJ2-3
TGTGCCAGCAGCTCCGGACTAGCGGGGCGCACAGATACGCAGTATTTT
CASSSGLAGRTDTQYF
>TRBV19|TRBD1|NA|TRBJ2-1
TGTGCCAGTAGAGCCGGACAGGCGAGCTTTCACAATGAGCAGTTCTTC
CASRAGQASFHNEQFF
>TRBV30|NA|many|TRBJ1-1
TGTGCCTGGAGTGTTGGGGGGCCAGGAGCTTTCTTT
CAWSVGGPGAFF
>TRBV19|NA|NA|TRBJ2-1
TGTGCCAGTAGTATACGAGGCGGAGAGCAGTTCTTC
CASSIRGGEQFF
>TRBV5-4|NA|NA|TRBJ1-6
TGTGCCAGCAGCACCAGGACAGTCTATAATTCACCCCTCCACTTT
CASSTRTVYNSPLHF
>TRBV30|TRBD1|few|TRBJ2-7
TGTGCCTGGAGTGCTCCGGGACAGGGTTCCTACGAGCAGTACTTC
CAWSAPGQGSYEQYF
>TRBV20-1|TRBD1|NA|TRBJ2-5
TGCAGTGCTAGTAGGCCAGGGGGTTGGGCGACCCAGTACTTC
CSASRPGGWATQYF
>TRBV20-1|NA|many|TRBJ2-5
TGCAGTGCTAGAGAGGACTTGCCCCAAGAGACCCAGTACTTC
CSAREDLPQETQYF
>TRBV28|NA|many|TRBJ1-2
TGTGCCAGCAGGGGGGGGATAAGTGGCTACACCTTC
CASRGGISGYTF